This T cell receptor beta chain was captured in a study of radiotherapy plus CTLA-4 blockade in lung cancer. Study at large: Objective responses were seen in about a sixth of patients, disease control in about 33%.

CDR1 and CDR2 from the germline V gene are MDHEN and SYDVKM. The CDR3 length is 15 residues. TCRdb's table, derived via immunoSEQ multiplex PCR, lists solely in-frame clones and lacks some. The table lists roughly 110,000 clones, around 84% of them singletons. The material sequenced was peripheral blood, taken from a patient treated with radiotherapy plus ipilimumab. V is TRBV28 and J is TRBJ2-5, with D possibly matching TRBD1 (5 bases). TRBJ2-7 matches the DNA end more closely, so the J call is doubtful. This receptor was taken from a human donor with non-small cell lung cancer that progressed on radiotherapy plus ipilimumab. Some clones in this sample may be carry-over from other donors' samples. The CDR3 reads CASSLTGSRTYEQYF. Here the CDR3 DNA reads TGTGCCAGCAGTTTAACAGGCTCCCGGACCTACGAGCAGTACTTC.